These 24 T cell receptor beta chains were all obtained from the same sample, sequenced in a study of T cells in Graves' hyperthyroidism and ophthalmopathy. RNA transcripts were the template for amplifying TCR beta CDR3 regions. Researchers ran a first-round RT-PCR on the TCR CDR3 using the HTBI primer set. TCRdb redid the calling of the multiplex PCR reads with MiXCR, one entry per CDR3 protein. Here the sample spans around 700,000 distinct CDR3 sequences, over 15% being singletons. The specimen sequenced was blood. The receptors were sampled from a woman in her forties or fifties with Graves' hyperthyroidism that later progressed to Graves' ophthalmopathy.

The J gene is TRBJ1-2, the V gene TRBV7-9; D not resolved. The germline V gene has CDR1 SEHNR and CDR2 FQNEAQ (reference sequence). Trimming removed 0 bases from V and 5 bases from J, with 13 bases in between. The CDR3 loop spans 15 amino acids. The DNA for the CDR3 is TGTGCCAGCAGCTTAGCGAGGGAGTTGGAGTATGGCTACACCTTC. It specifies CASSLARELEYGYTF.

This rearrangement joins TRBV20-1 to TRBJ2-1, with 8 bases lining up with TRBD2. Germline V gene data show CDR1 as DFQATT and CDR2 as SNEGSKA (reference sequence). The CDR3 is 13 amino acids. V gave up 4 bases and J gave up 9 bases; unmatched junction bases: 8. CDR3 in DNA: TGCAGTGCTACGGCGGCGGGGGGTGTTGAGCAGTTCTTC. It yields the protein CSATAAGGVEQFF.

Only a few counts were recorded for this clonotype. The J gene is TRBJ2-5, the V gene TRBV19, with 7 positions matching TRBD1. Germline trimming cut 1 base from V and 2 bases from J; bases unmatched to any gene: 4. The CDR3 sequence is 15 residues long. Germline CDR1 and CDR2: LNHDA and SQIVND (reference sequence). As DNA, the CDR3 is TGTGCCAGTAGTATAGGGGACAGCTGGCAAGAGACCCAGTACTTC. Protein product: CASSIGDSWQETQYF.

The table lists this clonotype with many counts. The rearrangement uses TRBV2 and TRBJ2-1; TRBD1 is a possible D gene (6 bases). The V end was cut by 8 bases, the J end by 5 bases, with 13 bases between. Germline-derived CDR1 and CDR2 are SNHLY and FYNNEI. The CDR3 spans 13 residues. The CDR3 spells CASLGDTNNEQFF. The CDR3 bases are TGTGCCAGCTTGGGGGACACAAACAATGAGCAGTTCTTC.

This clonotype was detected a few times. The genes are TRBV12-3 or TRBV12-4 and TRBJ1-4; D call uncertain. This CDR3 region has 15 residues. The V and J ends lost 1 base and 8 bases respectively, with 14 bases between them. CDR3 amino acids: CASSLVRGLGEKLFF. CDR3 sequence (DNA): TGTGCCAGCAGTTTAGTCCGAGGGCTAGGGGAAAAACTGTTTTTT.

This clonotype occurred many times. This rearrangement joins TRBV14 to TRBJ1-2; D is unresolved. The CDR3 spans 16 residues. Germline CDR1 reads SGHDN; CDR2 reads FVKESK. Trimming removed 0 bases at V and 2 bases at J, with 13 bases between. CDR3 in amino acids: CASSQDREMPNYGYTF. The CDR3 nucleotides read TGTGCCAGCAGCCAAGATAGGGAGATGCCCAACTATGGCTACACCTTC.

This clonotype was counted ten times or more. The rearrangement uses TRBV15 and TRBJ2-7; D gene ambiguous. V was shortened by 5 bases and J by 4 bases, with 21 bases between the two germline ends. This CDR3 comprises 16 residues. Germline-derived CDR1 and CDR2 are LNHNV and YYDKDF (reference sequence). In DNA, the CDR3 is TGTGCCACCAGCCCAACCCGAGTGGACGGGCGGTACGAGCAGTACTTC. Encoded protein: CATSPTRVDGRYEQYF.

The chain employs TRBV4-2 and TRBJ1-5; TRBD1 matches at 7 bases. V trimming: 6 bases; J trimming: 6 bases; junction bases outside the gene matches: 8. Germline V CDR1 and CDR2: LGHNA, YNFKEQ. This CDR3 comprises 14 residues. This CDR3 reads CASRHDRASQPQHF. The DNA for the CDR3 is TGTGCCAGCAGACATGACAGGGCAAGTCAGCCCCAGCATTTT.

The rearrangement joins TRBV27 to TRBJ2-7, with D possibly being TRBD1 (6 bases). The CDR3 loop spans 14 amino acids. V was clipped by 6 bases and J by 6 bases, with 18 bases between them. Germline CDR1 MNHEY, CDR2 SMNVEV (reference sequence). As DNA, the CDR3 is TGTGCCAGCAGAACACCCTCGAAAGGGGGCGAGCAGTACTTC. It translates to CASRTPSKGGEQYF.

The CDR3 DNA is TGTGCCAGCAGCCGCGACATGGCCGGTCTTGGCTACACCTTC. Translation: CASSRDMAGLGYTF. V usage is TRBV6-1 and J usage is TRBJ1-2; the D is unclear. The germline CDR1 and CDR2 sequences are MNHNS and SASEGT. The CDR3 spans 14 residues. V lost 6 bases to trimming and J lost 7 bases, with 18 bases between them.

The CDR3 region is CAGKVGTGGNTEAFF. The CDR3 region has the DNA TGTGCCGGCAAGGTAGGGACAGGGGGGAACACTGAAGCTTTCTTT. The genes are TRBV12-3 or TRBV12-4 and TRBJ1-1; 11 bases fit TRBD1. V shed 11 bases and J 1 base; nucleotides not matched to a gene: 9. The CDR3 covers 15 residues.

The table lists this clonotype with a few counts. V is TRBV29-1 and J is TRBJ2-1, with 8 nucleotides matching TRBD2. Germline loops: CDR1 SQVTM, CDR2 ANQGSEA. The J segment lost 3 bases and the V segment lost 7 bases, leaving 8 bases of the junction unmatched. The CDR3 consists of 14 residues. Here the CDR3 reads CSAHGGGGYNEQFF. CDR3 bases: TGCAGCGCCCACGGGGGGGGAGGCTACAATGAGCAGTTCTTC.

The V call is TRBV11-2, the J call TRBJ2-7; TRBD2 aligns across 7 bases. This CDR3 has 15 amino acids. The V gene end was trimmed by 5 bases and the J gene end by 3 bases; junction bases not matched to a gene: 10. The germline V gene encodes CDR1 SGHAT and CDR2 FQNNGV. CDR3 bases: TGTGCCAGCAGCCCCTTAGGCGGGGGTCACTACGAGCAGTACTTC. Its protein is CASSPLGGGHYEQYF.

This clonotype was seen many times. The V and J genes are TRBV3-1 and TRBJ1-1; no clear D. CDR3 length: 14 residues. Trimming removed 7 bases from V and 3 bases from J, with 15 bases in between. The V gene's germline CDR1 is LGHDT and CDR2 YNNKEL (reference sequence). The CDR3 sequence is CASTGVGRHTEAFF. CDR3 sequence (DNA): TGTGCCAGCACCGGAGTGGGAAGGCACACTGAAGCTTTCTTT.

CDR3 sequence (DNA): TGTGCCAGCAGACGACAGGGGCCCAGAAGCGGGGAGCTGTTTTTT. As protein: CASRRQGPRSGELFF. V is TRBV5-6 and J is TRBJ2-2; 8 bases agree with TRBD1. The ends lost 5 bases at V and 7 bases at J; junction bases unmatched: 10. Germline V lookup: CDR1 SGHDT, CDR2 YYEEEE. This CDR3 has 15 amino acids.

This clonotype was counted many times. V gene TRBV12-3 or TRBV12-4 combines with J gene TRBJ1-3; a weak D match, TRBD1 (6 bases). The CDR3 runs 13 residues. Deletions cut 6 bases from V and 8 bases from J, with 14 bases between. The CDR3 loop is CASRLRTDDTIYF. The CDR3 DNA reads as TGTGCCAGCAGACTCAGGACAGATGACACCATATATTTT.

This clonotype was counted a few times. The CDR3 sequence: CSARDRVRGAGSEQFF. The CDR3 DNA reads TGCAGTGCTAGAGATCGGGTTAGGGGGGCAGGCAGTGAGCAGTTCTTC. The chain links TRBV20-1 to TRBJ2-1; D may be TRBD1 or TRBD2 (6 bases each). V gave up 0 bases and J gave up 9 bases, with 21 bases separating them. This CDR3 spans 16 amino acids. Germline lookup yields CDR1 DFQATT and CDR2 SNEGSKA (reference sequence).

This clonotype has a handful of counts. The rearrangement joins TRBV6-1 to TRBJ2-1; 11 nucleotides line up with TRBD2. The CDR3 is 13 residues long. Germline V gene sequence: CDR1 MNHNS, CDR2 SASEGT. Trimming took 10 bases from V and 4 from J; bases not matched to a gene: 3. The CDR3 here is CAIRLAGYNEQFF. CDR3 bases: TGTGCCATCCGACTAGCGGGGTACAATGAGCAGTTCTTC.

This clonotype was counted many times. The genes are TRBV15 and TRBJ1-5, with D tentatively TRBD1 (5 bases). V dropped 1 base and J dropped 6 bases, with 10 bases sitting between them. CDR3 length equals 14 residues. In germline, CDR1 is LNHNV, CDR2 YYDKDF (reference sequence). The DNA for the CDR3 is TGTGCCACCAGCAGAGCAGGGTGGGGTCAGCCCCAGCATTTT. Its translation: CATSRAGWGQPQHF.

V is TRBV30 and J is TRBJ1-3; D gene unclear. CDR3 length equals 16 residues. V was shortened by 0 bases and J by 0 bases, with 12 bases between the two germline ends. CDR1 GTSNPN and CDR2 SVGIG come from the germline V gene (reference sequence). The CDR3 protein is CAWSVFGLHSGNTIYF. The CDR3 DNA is TGTGCCTGGAGTGTATTTGGCCTGCACTCTGGAAACACCATATATTTT.

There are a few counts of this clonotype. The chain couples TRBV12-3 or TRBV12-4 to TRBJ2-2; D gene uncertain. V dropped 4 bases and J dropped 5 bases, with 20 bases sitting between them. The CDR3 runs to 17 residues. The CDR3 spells CASSYSMLTLRTGELFF. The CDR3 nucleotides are TGTGCCAGCAGTTACTCGATGTTGACTCTGAGGACCGGGGAGCTGTTTTTT.

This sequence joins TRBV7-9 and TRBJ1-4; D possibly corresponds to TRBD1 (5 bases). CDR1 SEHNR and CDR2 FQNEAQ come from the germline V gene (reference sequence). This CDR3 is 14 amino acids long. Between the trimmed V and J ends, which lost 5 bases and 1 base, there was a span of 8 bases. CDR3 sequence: CASSNQGTNEKLFF. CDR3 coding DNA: TGTGCCAGCAGCAACCAGGGAACTAATGAAAAACTGTTTTTT.

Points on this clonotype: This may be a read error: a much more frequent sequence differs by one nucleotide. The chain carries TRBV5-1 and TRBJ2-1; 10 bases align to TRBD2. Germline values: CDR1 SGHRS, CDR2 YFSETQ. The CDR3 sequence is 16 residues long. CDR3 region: CASGLSSGGKGNEQFF. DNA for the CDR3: TGCGCCAGCGGCTTGTCTAGCGGGGGCAAGGGGAATGAGCAGTTCTTC.

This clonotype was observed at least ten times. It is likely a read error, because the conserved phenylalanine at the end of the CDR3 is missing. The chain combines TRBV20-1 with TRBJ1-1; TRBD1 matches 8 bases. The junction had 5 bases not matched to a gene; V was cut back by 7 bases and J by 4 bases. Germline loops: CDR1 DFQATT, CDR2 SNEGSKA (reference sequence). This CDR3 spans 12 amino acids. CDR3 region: CSGTGSFTEAFV. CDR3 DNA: TGCAGTGGGACAGGGAGTTTCACTGAAGCTTTCGTT.